The 31 T cell receptor beta chains below were found in one sample sequenced in a study of T cell changes during pregnancy in multiple sclerosis. TCRdb's table, derived via immunoSEQ multiplex PCR, lists solely in-frame clones and lacks some. Of about 55,000 clones listed, 90% to 95% are singletons. The sample in question was CD8+ T cells from peripheral blood mononuclear cells, obtained in the third trimester of pregnancy. These receptors came from a female donor with multiple sclerosis, enrolled in a pregnancy study.

V usage is TRBV7-6 and J usage is TRBJ1-1; 10 nucleotides agree with TRBD1. J gave up 4 bases and V 5 bases, and 19 bases lay outside the gene matches. Germline CDR1 and CDR2: SGHVS and FNYEAQ. The length of the CDR3 is 19 residues. The DNA of the CDR3 is TGTGCCAGCAGCCCCATTCAACTGGACAGGGGGTGGGAGGGCACTGAAGCTTTCTTT. Amino acid sequence: CASSPIQLDRGWEGTEAFF.

V usage is TRBV7-9 and J usage is TRBJ1-1; 7 positions match TRBD1. Trimming cost V 5 bases and J 0 bases; bases outside gene matches: 6. Germline values: CDR1 SEHNR, CDR2 FQNEAQ (reference sequence). The CDR3 extends over 15 amino acids. CDR3 loop: CASSLPGGLNTEAFF. The CDR3 DNA is TGTGCCAGCAGCCTCCCAGGGGGTTTGAACACTGAAGCTTTCTTT. The full variable domain, completed using reference TRBV7-9 and TRBJ1-1, is DTGVSQNPRHKITKRGQNVTFRCDPISEHNRLYWYRQTLGQGPEFLTYFQNEAQLEKSRLLSDRFSAERPKGSFSTLEIQRTEQGDSAMYLCASSLPGGLNTEAFFGQGTRLTVV.

This chain connects TRBV6-1 to TRBJ2-5, with D possibly TRBD2 on 7 matching bases. Germline V CDR1 and CDR2: MNHNS, SASEGT. V lost 2 bases, J lost 4 bases, and 14 bases lay in between. This CDR3 is 15 amino acids long. CDR3 in DNA: TGTGCCAGCAGTGAATGGGGAGGGGGACGAGAGACCCAGTACTTC. Residues: CASSEWGGGRETQYF.

CDR3 bases: TGTGCCAGCAGCTTAGGTCCCGGGACAGGGGATGGCTACACCTTC. Its translation is CASSLGPGTGDGYTF. The chain combines TRBV11-2 with TRBJ1-2; TRBD1 agrees at 10 bases. Germline CDR1 and CDR2: SGHAT and FQNNGV. Trimming at V came to 1 base and at J to 6 bases, leaving 5 bases not matched to a gene. The CDR3 sequence is 15 residues long.

The chain has TRBV5-4 and TRBJ2-7, with TRBD2 matching over 12 bases. The CDR3 length is 15 residues. Trimming took 3 bases from V and 5 from J; bases not matched to a gene: 6. The germline CDR1 and CDR2 sequences are SGHNT and YYREEE (reference sequence). In nucleotides, the CDR3 is TGTGCCAGCAGCTCCTGGACTAGCGGGATACACGAGCAGTACTTC. It specifies CASSSWTSGIHEQYF.

The chain employs TRBV7-9 and TRBJ2-7; possible D gene TRBD2, 6 bases. V was shortened by 5 bases and J by 3 bases, with 8 bases between the two germline ends. Germline CDR1 reads SEHNR; CDR2 reads FQNEAQ (reference sequence). This CDR3 has 12 residues. CDR3 in amino acids: CASSPGGYEQYF. CDR3 nucleotides: TGTGCCAGCAGCCCCGGGGGCTACGAGCAGTACTTC. Combining the CDR3 with reference TRBV7-9 and TRBJ2-7 gives the whole variable domain DTGVSQNPRHKITKRGQNVTFRCDPISEHNRLYWYRQTLGQGPEFLTYFQNEAQLEKSRLLSDRFSAERPKGSFSTLEIQRTEQGDSAMYLCASSPGGYEQYFGPGTRLTVT.

The chain employs TRBV27 and TRBJ1-2, with D uncertain. In germline, CDR1 is MNHEY, CDR2 SMNVEV (reference sequence). The CDR3 is 13 amino acids. Trimming removed 3 bases at V and 4 bases at J, with 9 bases between. The CDR3 bases are TGTGCCAGCAGTTTGGGCAGTCCCTATGGCTACACCTTC. Translated: CASSLGSPYGYTF.

This clone is a singleton in its sample. The DNA for the CDR3 is TGTGCCAGCAGCTTAGGGGAGGGGGGCGAGCAGTACTTC. Its protein is CASSLGEGGEQYF. V usage is TRBV7-8 and J usage is TRBJ2-7, with D possibly matching TRBD2 (7 bases). The germline V gene encodes CDR1 SGHVS and CDR2 FQNEAQ. CDR3 length equals 13 residues. V was trimmed by 1 base and J by 6 bases, leaving 10 bases between them.

V gene TRBV6-1 combines with J gene TRBJ2-1; 7 nucleotides match TRBD1. The J segment lost 9 bases and the V segment lost 4 bases, leaving 6 bases of the junction unmatched. This CDR3 spans 13 amino acids. Germline V lookup: CDR1 MNHNS, CDR2 SASEGT. The CDR3 region has the DNA TGTGCCAGCAGTGTTGACAGGGTCAGTGAGCAGTTCTTC. Translation gives CASSVDRVSEQFF.

This clone turned up a few times. J is TRBJ1-2 and V is TRBV6-5, with TRBD1 matching 7 bases. Germline trimming cut 2 bases from V and 12 bases from J; bases unmatched to any gene: 9. The CDR3 length is 13 residues. Germline V lookup: CDR1 MNHEY, CDR2 SVGAGI. CDR3 in amino acids: CASSYRAGGGNTF. In DNA, the CDR3 is TGTGCCAGCAGTTACCGGGCAGGGGGTGGAAACACCTTC.

The chain has TRBV6-1 and TRBJ1-5, with D maybe TRBD1 (6 bases). Germline V gene sequence: CDR1 MNHNS, CDR2 SASEGT. V was cut by 2 bases and J by 4 bases, with 12 bases left in between. There are 15 residues in the CDR3. CDR3 sequence: CASSEPVGGNQPQHF. The CDR3 DNA is TGTGCCAGCAGTGAACCCGTAGGGGGTAATCAGCCCCAGCATTTT.

The V gene is TRBV4-3, the J gene TRBJ1-1; possible D gene TRBD1, 5 bases. This CDR3 spans 13 amino acids. Germline CDR1 LGHNA, CDR2 YSLEER. Trimming removed 0 bases at V and 7 bases at J, with 9 bases between. The CDR3 sequence is CASSQDNRGEAFF. The CDR3, as DNA: TGCGCCAGCAGCCAAGATAATAGGGGTGAAGCTTTCTTT.

The chain links TRBV10-2 to TRBJ2-2; no firm D call. The CDR3 runs 15 residues. Per germline, CDR1 WSHSY and CDR2 SAAADI. Trimming pared 10 bases from V and 1 base from J, leaving 16 bases between. CDR3 nucleotides: TGCGCCACCCCGACCACTACCCTGAACACCGGGGAGCTGTTTTTT. It encodes CATPTTTLNTGELFF.

The J gene is TRBJ2-5, the V gene TRBV5-1; the D gene is possibly TRBD2 (5 bases). Germline V gene lookup returns CDR1 SGHRS and CDR2 YFSETQ. The CDR3 runs to 13 residues. The V end was cut by 5 bases, the J end by 7 bases, with 15 bases between. The CDR3 nucleotides read TGCGCCAGCAGAGACAATTCGGAGGTGACCCAGTACTTC. It codes for CASRDNSEVTQYF. The variable domain in full, completed from reference TRBV5-1 and TRBJ2-5, reads KAGVTQTPRYLIKTRGQQVTLSCSPISGHRSVSWYQQTPGQGLQFLFEYFSETQRNKGNFPGRFSGRQFSNSRSEMNVSTLELGDSALYLCASRDNSEVTQYFGPGTRLLVL.

V usage is TRBV7-9 and J usage is TRBJ1-2; D is possibly TRBD1 (5 bases). This CDR3 has 15 amino acids. V was cut by 1 base and J by 8 bases, with 17 bases left in between. CDR1 is SEHNR and CDR2 is FQNEAQ in the germline V gene (reference sequence). This chain's CDR3 is CASSLDGRAIDGYTF. The CDR3 DNA reads as TGTGCCAGCAGCTTAGATGGCAGGGCAATTGACGGCTACACCTTC.

The CDR3 reads CASSYSTDSYEQYF. The CDR3 coding sequence is TGTGCCAGCAGTTACTCAACCGACAGCTACGAGCAGTACTTC. The rearrangement uses TRBV6-5 and TRBJ2-7; a possible D gene is TRBD1 (5 bases). CDR3 size: 14 residues. Germline V lookup: CDR1 MNHEY, CDR2 SVGAGI. The V end lost 0 bases, the J end lost 3 bases, and 9 bases lay between the germline ends.

The genes are TRBV4-1 and TRBJ2-7; D remains ambiguous. Germline V gene data show CDR1 as MGHRA and CDR2 as YSYEKL. The CDR3 spans 14 residues. Trimming shortened V by 1 base and J by 0 bases, and 7 bases separated the two germline ends. The CDR3 spells CASSQVGGSYEQYF. The CDR3 DNA is TGCGCCAGCAGCCAAGTAGGCGGCTCCTACGAGCAGTACTTC.

In this sample, this clone turned up once. The chain joins TRBV29-1 to TRBJ1-1; D is undetermined. The germline V and J ends were trimmed by 4 bases and 8 bases, with 8 bases remaining between them. From germline, CDR1 is SQVTM and CDR2 ANQGSEA. This CDR3 spans 10 amino acids. The CDR3 DNA reads TGCAGCGTTGCCCGAGGGGAAGCTTTCTTT. As protein: CSVARGEAFF.

The V and J genes are TRBV7-3 and TRBJ2-1; 10 bases match TRBD2. Trimming at V came to 4 bases and at J to 4 bases, leaving 4 bases not matched to a gene. Per germline, CDR1 SGHTA and CDR2 FQGTGA. This CDR3 spans 15 amino acids. In DNA form, the CDR3 reads TGTGCCAGCAGCTGGCTAGCGGGAGCATACAATGAGCAGTTCTTC. Translated: CASSWLAGAYNEQFF.

This chain connects TRBV21-1 to TRBJ2-4; the DNA was not compared with TRBD1, the D call given in the table. TRBV21-1 is tagged as a pseudogene. The CDR3 is made up of 19 amino acids. CDR3 sequence reads: CASTSKDRERPGSKNIQYF. CDR3 nucleotide sequence: TGTGCCAGCACCTCAAAGGACAGGGAGCGTCCCGGGTCCAAAAACATTCAGTACTTC.

The DNA for the CDR3 is TGTGCCAGCAGCCAGACAGGGAGCAATGAGCAGTTCTTC. Its protein product is CASSQTGSNEQFF. The chain links TRBV6-6 to TRBJ2-1; 7 nucleotides line up with TRBD1. In germline, CDR1 is MNHNY, CDR2 SVGAGI (reference sequence). V was pared by 6 bases and J by 6 bases, with 5 bases of the junction left unmatched. CDR3 length equals 13 residues.

The J gene is TRBJ2-1, the V gene TRBV19; TRBD2 matches 9 bases. The CDR3 contains 15 residues. V lost 3 bases to trimming and J lost 4 bases; unmatched junction nucleotides: 4. Germline-derived CDR1 and CDR2 are LNHDA and SQIVND (reference sequence). CDR3 in DNA: TGTGCCAGTAGTATCACTAGCGGGCGTTACAATGAGCAGTTCTTC. Translated: CASSITSGRYNEQFF.

The rearrangement joins TRBV6-5 to TRBJ2-7; D unclear. V gave up 2 bases and J gave up 3 bases, with 5 bases separating them. Germline V gene lookup returns CDR1 MNHEY and CDR2 SVGAGI. The CDR3 contains 12 residues. The CDR3 DNA reads TGTGCCAGCAGTTACAGAGGCTACGAGCAGTACTTC. It specifies CASSYRGYEQYF.

This rearrangement joins TRBV5-1 to TRBJ1-1, with 8 bases lining up with TRBD1. This CDR3 is built from 14 residues. The V gene's germline CDR1 is SGHRS and CDR2 YFSETQ. J lost 1 base, V lost 3 bases, and 2 bases had no gene match. For the CDR3, the DNA is TGCGCCAGCAGCTCCGGGACAGGGAACACTGAAGCTTTCTTT. This encodes CASSSGTGNTEAFF.

The chain has TRBV13 and TRBJ1-2; 10 positions agree with TRBD1. The germline V gene has CDR1 PRHDT and CDR2 FYEKMQ (reference sequence). Unmatched junction bases numbered 12, after V lost 0 bases and J lost 8 bases. The length of the CDR3 is 17 residues. DNA for the CDR3: TGTGCCAGCAGCTTAGGGCTTCGCCGGGACAGGGGCGAGGGCTACACCTTC. Translated, it gives CASSLGLRRDRGEGYTF.

The chain joins TRBV2 to TRBJ2-1, with D perhaps matching TRBD1 (6 bases). V lost 9 bases to trimming and J lost 8 bases, with 23 bases between them. CDR1 is SNHLY, CDR2 FYNNEI, per germline. The CDR3 has 15 amino acids. This chain's CDR3 is CARGPLGQPDDEQFF. CDR3 in DNA: TGTGCCAGAGGGCCCCTCGGACAGCCCGACGATGAGCAGTTCTTC. Drawing the rest from reference TRBV2 and TRBJ2-1, the complete variable domain is EPEVTQTPSHQVTQMGQEVILRCVPISNHLYFYWYRQILGQKVEFLVSFYNNEISEKSEIFDDQFSVERPDGSNFTLKIRSTKLEDSAMYFCARGPLGQPDDEQFFGPGTRLTVL.

The sample holds one count of this clone. The V and J genes are TRBV28 and TRBJ1-1, with 9 bases fitting TRBD1. J was trimmed by 1 base and V by 4 bases; bases with no gene match: 1. Germline loops: CDR1 MDHEN, CDR2 SYDVKM. The CDR3 runs to 14 residues. In nucleotides, the CDR3 is TGTGCCAGCAGTTCGGGACAGGGGAACACTGAAGCTTTCTTT. Translating gives CASSSGQGNTEAFF. Full variable domain (missing parts from reference TRBV28 and TRBJ1-1): DVKVTQSSRYLVKRTGEKVFLECVQDMDHENMFWYRQDPGLGLRLIYFSYDVKMKEKGDIPEGYSVSREKKERFSLILESASTNQTSMYLCASSSGQGNTEAFFGQGTRLTVV.

The genes are TRBV5-4 and TRBJ2-7; 7 bases map to TRBD2. CDR3 length: 15 residues. The V gene end was trimmed by 2 bases and the J gene end by 0 bases; junction bases not matched to a gene: 5. Germline assignment: CDR1 SGHNT and CDR2 YYREEE (reference sequence). CDR3 region: CASSFDAGASYEQYF. In DNA form, the CDR3 reads TGTGCCAGCAGCTTTGACGCGGGAGCCTCCTACGAGCAGTACTTC.

The gene calls are TRBV27 and TRBJ2-1; 8 bases are a match to TRBD2. The CDR3 has 18 amino acids. Germline V gene data show CDR1 as MNHEY and CDR2 as SMNVEV (reference sequence). With V trimmed by 1 base and J by 3 bases, 11 bases remained unmatched. The CDR3 sequence: CASSLLTKIGGDYNEQFF. For the CDR3, the DNA is TGTGCCAGCAGTTTATTGACTAAAATCGGGGGGGACTACAATGAGCAGTTCTTC.

As regards this clone: A junction end diverges from the germline sequence, so it may reflect a read error. The genes are TRBV7-7 and TRBJ2-1, with 8 bases that match TRBD2. The CDR3 covers 15 residues. Per germline, CDR1 SSHAT and CDR2 FNYEAQ (reference sequence). DNA for the CDR3: TGTGCTAGCAGCTTAGAAGCGGGAGCGGTAGATGAGCAGTTCTTC. It yields the protein CASSLEAGAVDEQFF.

The chain uses TRBV5-1 and TRBJ2-3, with a tentative D call TRBD2 (5 bases). The V gene's germline CDR1 is SGHRS and CDR2 YFSETQ. The CDR3 runs 15 residues. Trimming cost V 0 bases and J 3 bases, with 11 bases left between them. As DNA, the CDR3 is TGCGCCAGCAGCTTGGGGGAGACCCGAACAGATACGCAGTATTTT. Translating gives CASSLGETRTDTQYF.